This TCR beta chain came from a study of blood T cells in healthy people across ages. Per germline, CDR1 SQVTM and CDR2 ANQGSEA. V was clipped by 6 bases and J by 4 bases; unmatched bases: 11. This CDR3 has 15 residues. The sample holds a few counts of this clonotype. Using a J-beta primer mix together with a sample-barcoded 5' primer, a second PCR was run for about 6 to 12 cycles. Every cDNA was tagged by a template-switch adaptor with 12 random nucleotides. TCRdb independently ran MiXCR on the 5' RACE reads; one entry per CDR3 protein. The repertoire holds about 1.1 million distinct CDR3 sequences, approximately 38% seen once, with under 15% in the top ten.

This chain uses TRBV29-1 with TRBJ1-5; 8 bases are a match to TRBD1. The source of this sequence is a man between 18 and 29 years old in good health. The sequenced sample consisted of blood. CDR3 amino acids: CSVALTGEGNQPQHF. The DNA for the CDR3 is TGCAGCGTCGCCCTGACAGGGGAAGGAAATCAGCCCCAGCATTTT.